Sequencing of this T cell receptor beta chain was carried out in a study of T cell changes during pregnancy in multiple sclerosis. A few counts support this clone. Profiled with immunoSEQ multiplex PCR; TCRdb holds only in-frame clones, not every one. The sample carries around 40,000 clones, over 80% recorded once. This CDR3 contains 15 residues. Germline V gene data show CDR1 as ENHRY and CDR2 as SYGVKD. V dropped 6 bases and J dropped 3; count of bases not matched to a gene: 9. This clonotype was obtained from a female donor in good health, enrolled as a control in a pregnancy study. The V and J genes are TRBV10-3 and TRBJ1-1, with 8 bases identical to TRBD1. This specimen was CD4+ T cells from peripheral blood mononuclear cells, taken in the third trimester of pregnancy. The CDR3 reads CAISRLGQADTEAFF. The CDR3, as DNA: TGTGCCATCAGCCGGCTGGGACAGGCGGACACTGAAGCTTTCTTT.